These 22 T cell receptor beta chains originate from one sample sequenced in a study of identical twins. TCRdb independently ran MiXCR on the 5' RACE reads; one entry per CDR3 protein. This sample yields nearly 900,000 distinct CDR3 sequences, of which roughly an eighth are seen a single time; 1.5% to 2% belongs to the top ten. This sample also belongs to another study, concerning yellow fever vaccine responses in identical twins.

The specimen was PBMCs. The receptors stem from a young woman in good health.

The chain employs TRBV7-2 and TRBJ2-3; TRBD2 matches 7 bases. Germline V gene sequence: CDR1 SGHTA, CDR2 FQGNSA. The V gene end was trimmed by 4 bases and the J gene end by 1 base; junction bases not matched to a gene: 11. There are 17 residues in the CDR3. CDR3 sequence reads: CASSYPSGAPGTDTQYF. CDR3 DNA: TGTGCCAGCAGCTACCCGAGCGGGGCTCCCGGCACAGATACGCAGTATTTT. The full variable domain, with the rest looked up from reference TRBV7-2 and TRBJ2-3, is GAGVSQSPSNKVTEKGKDVELRCDPISGHTALYWYRQSLGQGLEFLIYFQGNSAPDKSGLPSDRFSAERTGGSVSTLTIQRTQQEDSAVYLCASSYPSGAPGTDTQYFGPGTRLTVL.

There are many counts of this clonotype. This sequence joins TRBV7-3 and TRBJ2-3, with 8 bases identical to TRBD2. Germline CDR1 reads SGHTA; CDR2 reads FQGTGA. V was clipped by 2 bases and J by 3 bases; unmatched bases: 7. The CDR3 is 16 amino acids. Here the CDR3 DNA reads TGTGCCAGCAGCTTATTGGCGGGGGGCCGAACAGATACGCAGTATTTT. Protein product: CASSLLAGGRTDTQYF.

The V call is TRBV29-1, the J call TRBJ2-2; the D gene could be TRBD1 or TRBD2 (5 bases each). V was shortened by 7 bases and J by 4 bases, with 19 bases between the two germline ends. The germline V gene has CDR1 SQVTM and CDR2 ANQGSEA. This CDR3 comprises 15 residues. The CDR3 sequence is CSASPPGTGTGELFF. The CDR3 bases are TGCAGCGCCTCCCCCCCCGGGACGGGCACCGGGGAGCTGTTTTTT.

The CDR3 bases are TGTGCCAGTAGCACTCTAGCGGGAGGATTGGTGGCCGGGGAGCTGTTTTTT. As protein: CASSTLAGGLVAGELFF. The chain joins TRBV19 to TRBJ2-2; 11 positions match TRBD2. Germline loops: CDR1 LNHDA, CDR2 SQIVND (reference sequence). This CDR3 is built from 17 residues. V trimming: 6 bases; J trimming: 6 bases; junction bases outside the gene matches: 12.

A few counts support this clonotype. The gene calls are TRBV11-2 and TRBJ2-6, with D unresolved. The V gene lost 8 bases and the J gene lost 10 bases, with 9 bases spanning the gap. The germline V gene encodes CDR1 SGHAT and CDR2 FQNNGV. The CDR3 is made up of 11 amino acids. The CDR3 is CASGMGNVLTF. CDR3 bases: TGTGCCAGCGGTATGGGAAACGTCCTGACTTTC. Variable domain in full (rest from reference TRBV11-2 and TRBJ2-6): EAGVAQSPRYKIIEKRQSVAFWCNPISGHATLYWYQQILGQGPKLLIQFQNNGVVDDSQLPKDRFSAERLKGVDSTLKIQPAKLEDSAVYLCASGMGNVLTFGAGSRLTVL.

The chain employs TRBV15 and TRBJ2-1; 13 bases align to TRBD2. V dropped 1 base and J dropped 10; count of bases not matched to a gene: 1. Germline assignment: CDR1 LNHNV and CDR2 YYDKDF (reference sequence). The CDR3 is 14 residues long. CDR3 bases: TGTGCCACCAGCAGAGGGGGACTAGCGGGGGAGCAGTTCTTC. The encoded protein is CATSRGGLAGEQFF.

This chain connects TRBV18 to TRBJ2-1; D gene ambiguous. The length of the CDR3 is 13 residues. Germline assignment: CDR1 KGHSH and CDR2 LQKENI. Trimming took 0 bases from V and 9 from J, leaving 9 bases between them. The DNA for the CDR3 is TGTGCCAGCTCACCACCGACGATCGTTGAGCAGTTCTTC. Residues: CASSPPTIVEQFF.

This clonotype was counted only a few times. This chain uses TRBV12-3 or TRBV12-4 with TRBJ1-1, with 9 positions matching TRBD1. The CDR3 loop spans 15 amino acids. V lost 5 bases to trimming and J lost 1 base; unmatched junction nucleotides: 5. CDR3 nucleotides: TGTGCCAGCAGTCTACGGACAGGGGAGAACACTGAAGCTTTCTTT. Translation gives CASSLRTGENTEAFF.

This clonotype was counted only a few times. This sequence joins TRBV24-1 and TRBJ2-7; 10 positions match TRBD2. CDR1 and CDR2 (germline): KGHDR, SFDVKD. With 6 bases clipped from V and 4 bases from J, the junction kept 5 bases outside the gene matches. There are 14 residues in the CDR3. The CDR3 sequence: CATSRAGGPYEQYF. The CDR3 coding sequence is TGTGCCACCAGTAGAGCGGGAGGGCCTTACGAGCAGTACTTC.

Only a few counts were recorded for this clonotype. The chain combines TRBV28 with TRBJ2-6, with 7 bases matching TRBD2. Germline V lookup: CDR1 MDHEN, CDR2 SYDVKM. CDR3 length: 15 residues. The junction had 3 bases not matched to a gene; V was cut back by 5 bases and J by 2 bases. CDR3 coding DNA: TGTGCCAGCAGTCCAGGGAGGGCTGGGGCCAACGTCCTGACTTTC. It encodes CASSPGRAGANVLTF.

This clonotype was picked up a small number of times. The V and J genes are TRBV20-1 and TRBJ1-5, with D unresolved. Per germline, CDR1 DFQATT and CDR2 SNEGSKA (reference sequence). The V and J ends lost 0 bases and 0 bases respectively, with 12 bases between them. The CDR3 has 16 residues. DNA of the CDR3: TGCAGTGCTAGAGATCTCCAGACGGGTAGCAATCAGCCCCAGCATTTT. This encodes CSARDLQTGSNQPQHF.

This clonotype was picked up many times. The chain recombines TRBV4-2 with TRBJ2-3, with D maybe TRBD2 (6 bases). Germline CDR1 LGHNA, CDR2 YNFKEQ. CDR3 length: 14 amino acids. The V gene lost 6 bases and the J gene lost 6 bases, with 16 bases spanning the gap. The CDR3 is CASRPSGLLDTQYF. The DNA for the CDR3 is TGTGCCAGCAGACCAAGCGGGCTACTGGATACGCAGTATTTT.

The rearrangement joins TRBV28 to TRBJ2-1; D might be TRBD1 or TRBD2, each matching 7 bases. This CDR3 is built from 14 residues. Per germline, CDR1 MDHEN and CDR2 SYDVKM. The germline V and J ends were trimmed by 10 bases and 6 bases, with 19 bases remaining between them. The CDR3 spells CATRGEGRRNEQFF. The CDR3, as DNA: TGTGCCACCAGGGGGGAGGGCCGGCGCAATGAGCAGTTCTTC.

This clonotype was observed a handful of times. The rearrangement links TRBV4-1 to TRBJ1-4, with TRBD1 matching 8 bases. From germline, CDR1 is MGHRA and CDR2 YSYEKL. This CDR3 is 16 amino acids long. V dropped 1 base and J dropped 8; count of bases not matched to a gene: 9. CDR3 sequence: CASSQVTTGVGEKLFF. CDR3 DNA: TGCGCCAGCAGCCAAGTTACGACAGGGGTTGGCGAAAAACTGTTTTTT.

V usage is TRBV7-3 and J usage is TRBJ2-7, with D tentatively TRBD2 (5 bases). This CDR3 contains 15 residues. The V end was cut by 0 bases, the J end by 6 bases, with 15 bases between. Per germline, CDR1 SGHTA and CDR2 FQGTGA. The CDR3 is CASSLTPSSPLEQYF. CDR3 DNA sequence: TGTGCCAGCAGCTTAACACCTAGCAGCCCTCTCGAGCAGTACTTC.

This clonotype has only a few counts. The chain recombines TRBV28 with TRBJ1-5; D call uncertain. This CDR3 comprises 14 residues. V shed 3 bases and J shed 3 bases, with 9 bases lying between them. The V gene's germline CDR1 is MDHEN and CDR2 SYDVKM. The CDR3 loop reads CASSFGFANQPQHF. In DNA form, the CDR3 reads TGTGCCAGCAGTTTCGGTTTCGCCAATCAGCCCCAGCATTTT.

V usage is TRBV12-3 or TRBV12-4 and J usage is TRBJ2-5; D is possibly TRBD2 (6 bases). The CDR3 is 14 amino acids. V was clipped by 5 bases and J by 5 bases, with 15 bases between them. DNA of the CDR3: TGTGCCAGCAGTCCGGGGCGGGACTTGGAGACCCAGTACTTC. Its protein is CASSPGRDLETQYF.

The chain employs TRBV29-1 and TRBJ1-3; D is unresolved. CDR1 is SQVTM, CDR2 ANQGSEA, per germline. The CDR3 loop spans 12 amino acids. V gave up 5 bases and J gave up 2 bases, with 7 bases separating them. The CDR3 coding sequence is TGCAGCGTTTCAGAGGCTGGAAACACCATATATTTT. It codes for CSVSEAGNTIYF.

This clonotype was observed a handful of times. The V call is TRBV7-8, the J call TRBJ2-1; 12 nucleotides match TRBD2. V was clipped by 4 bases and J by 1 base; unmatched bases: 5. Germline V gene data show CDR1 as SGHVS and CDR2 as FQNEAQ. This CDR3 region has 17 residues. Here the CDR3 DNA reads TGTGCCAGCAGCTCAAAGACTAGCGGGAGATCCTACAATGAGCAGTTCTTC. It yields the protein CASSSKTSGRSYNEQFF.

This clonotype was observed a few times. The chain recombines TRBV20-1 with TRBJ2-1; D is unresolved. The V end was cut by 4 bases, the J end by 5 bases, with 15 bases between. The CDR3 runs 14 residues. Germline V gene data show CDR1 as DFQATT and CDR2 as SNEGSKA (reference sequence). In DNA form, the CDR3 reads TGCAGTGCTACCCGTGGGGATTTCGACAATGAGCAGTTCTTC. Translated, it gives CSATRGDFDNEQFF.

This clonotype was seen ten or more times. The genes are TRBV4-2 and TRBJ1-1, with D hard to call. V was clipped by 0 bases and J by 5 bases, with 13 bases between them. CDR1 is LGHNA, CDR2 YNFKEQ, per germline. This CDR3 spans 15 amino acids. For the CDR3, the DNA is TGTGCCAGCAGCCAAGAATTGAGGGTTTTAACTGAAGCTTTCTTT. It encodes CASSQELRVLTEAFF.

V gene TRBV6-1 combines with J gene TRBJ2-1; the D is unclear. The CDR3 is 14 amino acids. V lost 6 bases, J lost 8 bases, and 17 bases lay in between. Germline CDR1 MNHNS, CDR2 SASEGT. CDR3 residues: CASRGPGPRDEQFF. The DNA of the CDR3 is TGTGCCAGCAGAGGCCCCGGCCCTAGGGATGAGCAGTTCTTC.